The 21 T cell receptor beta chains below all came from one sample that was sequenced in a study of blood T cell repertoires in COVID-19 (dated by TCRdb to about 2020). The library was prepared using the immunoSEQ multiplex PCR assay. Sourced from immuneACCESS, this table was stored by TCRdb with only in-frame sequences that have V and J called. A share of the clones is absent; for the studies checked, an unresolved V gene accounts for under half, and the remainder has no known explanation. For this sample there are some 190,000 clones; 84% appear just once. The ten largest clones represent around 3.1% of the sample. The sample comprised PBMCs or T cells enriched from blood (not recorded which). Every receptor here comes from a woman aged 25 to 39 who had been exposed to COVID-19.

The J gene is TRBJ1-4, the V gene TRBV6-5; 8 bases match TRBD1. Germline lookup yields CDR1 MNHEY and CDR2 SVGAGI. J gave up 4 bases and V 6 bases, and 4 bases lay outside the gene matches. The CDR3 is 14 amino acids. The CDR3 coding sequence is TGTGCCAGCAGACCGGGACAGGTTAATGAAAAACTGTTTTTT. Its translation: CASRPGQVNEKLFF.

The CDR3 DNA follows: TGTGCCACCAGTGACTCTACAGGGGGCGACTACAATGAGCAGTTCTTC. This encodes CATSDSTGGDYNEQFF. The chain uses TRBV24-1 and TRBJ2-1, with 9 positions matching TRBD1. The CDR3 contains 16 residues. V lost 4 bases to trimming and J lost 3 bases; unmatched junction nucleotides: 6. Germline-derived CDR1 and CDR2 are KGHDR and SFDVKD.

The rearrangement uses TRBV19 and TRBJ1-3, with 7 bases that match TRBD1. The V gene's germline CDR1 is LNHDA and CDR2 SQIVND (reference sequence). After removal of 6 bases from V and 8 bases from J, the junction contained 10 bases not matched to a gene. The CDR3 has 14 amino acids. CDR3 in DNA: TGTGCCAGTAGCGGGACAGCGGCTTTTGACACCATATATTTT. It specifies CASSGTAAFDTIYF. The full variable domain, completed using reference TRBV19 and TRBJ1-3, is DGGITQSPKYLFRKEGQNVTLSCEQNLNHDAMYWYRQDPGQGLRLIYYSQIVNDFQKGDIAEGYSVSREKKESFPLTVTSAQKNPTAFYLCASSGTAAFDTIYFGEGSWLTVV.

The chain combines TRBV18 with TRBJ1-5; D perhaps matches TRBD1 (5 bases). Germline-derived CDR1 and CDR2 are KGHSH and LQKENI. The V gene lost 3 bases and the J gene lost 7 bases, with 16 bases spanning the gap. This CDR3 spans 15 amino acids. In nucleotides, the CDR3 is TGTGCCAGCTCACCGGGATCAGGGACTTACCAGCCCCAGCATTTT. Translated: CASSPGSGTYQPQHF.

This clone was observed a single time. This rearrangement joins TRBV5-1 to TRBJ2-1, with D perhaps matching TRBD2 (5 bases). CDR3 length equals 14 residues. With 7 bases removed from V and 1 base from J, the gap between germline ends came to 12 bases. CDR1 and CDR2 from the germline V gene are SGHRS and YFSETQ. Here the CDR3 reads CASGKDWSYNEQFF. The CDR3 DNA is TGCGCCAGCGGGAAGGACTGGTCCTACAATGAGCAGTTCTTC.

This chain connects TRBV19 to TRBJ2-6; 8 bases agree with TRBD1. V was clipped by 6 bases and J by 0 bases; unmatched bases: 7. The CDR3 loop spans 17 amino acids. Germline V gene data show CDR1 as LNHDA and CDR2 as SQIVND (reference sequence). CDR3 in amino acids: CASSETGQGSGANVLTF. CDR3 coding DNA: TGTGCCAGTAGCGAGACCGGACAGGGCTCTGGGGCCAACGTCCTGACTTTC.

V gene TRBV19 combines with J gene TRBJ1-6; 9 nucleotides align to TRBD1. The V gene's germline CDR1 is LNHDA and CDR2 SQIVND (reference sequence). V shed 5 bases and J 10 bases; nucleotides not matched to a gene: 3. This CDR3 has 13 residues. The DNA for the CDR3 is TGTGCCAGTAGTGGGGACAGGGACTCACCCCTCCACTTT. Its protein is CASSGDRDSPLHF.

V is TRBV10-1 and J is TRBJ1-5; TRBD1 might be the D (5 bases). Trimming cost V 8 bases and J 5 bases, with 10 bases left between them. Per germline, CDR1 WNHNN and CDR2 SYGVQD (reference sequence). This CDR3 region has 12 residues. CDR3 sequence reads: CASWGGDQPQHF. The CDR3 nucleotides are TGCGCCAGCTGGGGGGGGGATCAGCCCCAGCATTTT.

This clone showed up just a few times. V usage is TRBV7-9 and J usage is TRBJ1-6; D gene ambiguous. V lost 5 bases, J lost 7 bases, and 15 bases lay in between. CDR3 length: 15 residues. The V gene's germline CDR1 is SEHNR and CDR2 FQNEAQ (reference sequence). The CDR3 DNA sequence: TGTGCCAGCAGCCCCCCGGGAGACCTGAATTCACCCCTCCACTTT. Translated: CASSPPGDLNSPLHF.

The V call is TRBV9, the J call TRBJ2-1, with 12 positions matching TRBD1. The CDR3 loop spans 15 amino acids. V gave up 2 bases and J gave up 8 bases; unmatched junction bases: 5. Looked up from germline, CDR1 is SGDLS and CDR2 is YYNGEE. DNA for the CDR3: TGTGCCAGCAGCGTCTCCGGGACAGGGGGCGATGAGCAGTTCTTC. It yields the protein CASSVSGTGGDEQFF.

This rearrangement joins TRBV5-1 to TRBJ1-5; D unresolved. Germline values: CDR1 SGHRS, CDR2 YFSETQ. The CDR3 extends over 16 amino acids. V lost 0 bases, J lost 3 bases, and 13 bases lay in between. CDR3 DNA sequence: TGCGCCAGCAGCTTGGTAGGCAGGCGTTACAATCAGCCCCAGCATTTT. Translated, it gives CASSLVGRRYNQPQHF.

The V and J genes are TRBV4-3 and TRBJ2-4; TRBD2 matches at 8 bases. Germline V gene data show CDR1 as LGHNA and CDR2 as YSLEER. The CDR3 has 18 residues. The J segment lost 0 bases and the V segment lost 1 base, leaving 8 bases of the junction unmatched. The CDR3 nucleotides read TGCGCCAGCAGCCAAGCCCCGGGAGGGGTTGAAGCCAAAAACATTCAGTACTTC. This encodes CASSQAPGGVEAKNIQYF.

The DNA for the CDR3 is TGTGCCAGCAGGGGGGACAGGGGGCTGGGACAGCCCCAGCATTTT. Translating gives CASRGDRGLGQPQHF. The V gene is TRBV5-8, the J gene TRBJ1-5; 12 bases agree with TRBD1. Trimming cost V 5 bases and J 7 bases; bases outside gene matches: 7. Germline V gene sequence: CDR1 SGHTS, CDR2 YDEGEE. The CDR3 has 15 residues.

V and J are TRBV10-2 and TRBJ2-7; TRBD1 agrees at 8 bases. The CDR3 runs 12 residues. The trim removed 11 bases at V and 2 bases at J, leaving 5 bases unmatched. CDR1 is WSHSY, CDR2 SAAADI, per germline. The CDR3 loop is CAAGTGPYEQYF. CDR3 in DNA: TGCGCCGCCGGGACAGGTCCCTACGAGCAGTACTTC.

The chain employs TRBV7-2 and TRBJ2-7; the D gene is possibly TRBD1 (6 bases). Germline V CDR1 and CDR2: SGHTA, FQGNSA. V was shortened by 6 bases and J by 2 bases, with 17 bases between the two germline ends. This CDR3 region has 15 residues. CDR3 nucleotide sequence: TGTGCCAGCAGAACCGGGGAAGGGGGTCCCTACGAGCAGTACTTC. This sequence encodes CASRTGEGGPYEQYF.

CDR3 loop: CASREGGNNEKLFF. The CDR3 DNA reads as TGTGCCAGCAGAGAGGGAGGGAATAATGAAAAACTGTTTTTT. The chain links TRBV3-1 (or the pseudogene TRBV3-2) to TRBJ1-4; D is unclear. Germline values: CDR1 LGHDT, CDR2 YNNKEL (reference sequence). Trimming left V 6 bases short and J 4 bases short, with 12 bases between. CDR3 length equals 14 residues.

This clone was recorded once. This CDR3 reads CASGDGNTEAFF. CDR3 nucleotides: TGTGCTAGTGGAGATGGCAACACTGAAGCTTTCTTT. The chain carries TRBV12-5 and TRBJ1-1; D is undetermined. V shed 6 bases and J shed 2 bases, with 7 bases lying between them. The CDR3 consists of 12 residues. The germline V gene encodes CDR1 LGHNT and CDR2 FRNRAP. The full variable domain, with the rest looked up from reference TRBV12-5 and TRBJ1-1, is DARVTQTPRHKVTEMGQEVTMRCQPILGHNTVFWYRQTMMQGLELLAYFRNRAPLDDSGMPKDRFSAEMPDATLATLKIQPSEPRDSAVYFCASGDGNTEAFFGQGTRLTVV.

V usage is TRBV7-2 and J usage is TRBJ2-7, with D possibly matching TRBD1 (5 bases). CDR3 size: 15 residues. CDR1 SGHTA and CDR2 FQGNSA come from the germline V gene. Trimming left V 1 base short and J 3 bases short, with 13 bases between. As DNA, the CDR3 is TGTGCCAGCAGCTTAGAGGCAGGGAAAGTCTACGAGCAGTACTTC. It translates to CASSLEAGKVYEQYF.

The J gene is TRBJ2-7, the V gene TRBV19; TRBD1 might be the D (6 bases). V shed 4 bases and J shed 4 bases, with 11 bases lying between them. CDR1 and CDR2 (germline): LNHDA, SQIVND (reference sequence). The CDR3 is made up of 13 amino acids. CDR3 coding DNA: TGTGCCAGTAGTAAAAACAGGGCTTACGAGCAGTACTTC. Translation gives CASSKNRAYEQYF.

This clone was detected once. The V call is TRBV7-9, the J call TRBJ2-1; D is undetermined. Germline values: CDR1 SEHNR, CDR2 FQNEAQ (reference sequence). V was cut by 0 bases and J by 6 bases, with 3 bases left in between. This CDR3 region has 12 residues. The CDR3 protein is CASSLAANEQFF. The CDR3 region has the DNA TGTGCCAGCAGCTTAGCAGCCAATGAGCAGTTCTTC.

The chain is built from TRBV4-3 and TRBJ1-1; the D is unclear. The CDR3 spans 14 residues. V lost 4 bases to trimming and J lost 0 bases, with 9 bases between them. The germline V gene encodes CDR1 LGHNA and CDR2 YSLEER. CDR3 region: CASSPGILNTEAFF. CDR3 DNA sequence: TGCGCCAGCAGCCCCGGGATATTGAACACTGAAGCTTTCTTT.